Listed here is a single TCR beta chain. Participants spanned ages roughly 18 to 90 years and resided in fewer than 30 US areas. Allocation to cohorts depended on clinical history reported by the participants. TCRdb's copy holds only in-frame clones and misses some; the assay was immunoSEQ multiplex PCR. Found here are some 340,000 clones, around 87% of them singletons; the top ten hold under 5.5%. The sample belongs to a study of blood T cell repertoires in COVID-19. Study overall: T cells, B-cell-depleted T cells, or PBMCs provided the cDNA or gDNA that served as material.

The CDR3 runs 15 residues. V lost 5 bases and J 6 bases, leaving 20 bases between the germline ends. Germline V gives CDR1 SGHAT, CDR2 FQNNGV. This chain joins TRBV11-2 and TRBJ2-7; D may be TRBD1 (5 bases). The specimen sequenced was PBMCs or T cells enriched from blood (not recorded which). The receptor's source is a woman aged 25 to 39 who had recovered from COVID-19. CDR3 bases: TGTGCCAGCAGCCAGATACAGGCCTCACCCAGCGAGCAGTACTTC. Translation gives CASSQIQASPSEQYF.